This T cell receptor beta chain was identified during a study of siplizumab effects on memory and regulatory T cells. The study, taken as a whole, reports: An assignable phenotype, naive or memory, was missing from roughly 76-95% of proliferating CD4+ or CD8+ clones. Among mappable alloreactive CD4+ clones, the Treg-derived fraction averaged around 63% with siplizumab versus more than 25% in controls. Proliferating siplizumab-culture Treg suppressive function went unconfirmed.

In regard to this clone: Antigen: not known.

Germline CDR1 reads MDHEN; CDR2 reads SYDVKM. CDR3 length: 15 amino acids. Trimming took 10 bases from V and 1 from J; bases not matched to a gene: 10. Data came from immunoSEQ multiplex PCR; TCRdb stores just in-frame clones and leaves some out. The profile covers approximately 50,000 clones, with 85% to 95% appearing a single time and 15% to 20% taken by the ten largest. Sequenced sample: CD8+ T cells sorted from blood. The V and J genes are TRBV28 and TRBJ2-3, with 8 bases aligning to TRBD2. This receptor was taken from a human donor in good health. The CDR3: CAIQAGGSGTDTQYF. DNA of the CDR3: TGTGCCATACAGGCGGGAGGCTCCGGCACAGATACGCAGTATTTT.